The 3 T cell receptor beta chains presented below share a single source sample, sequenced in a study of cytomegalovirus exposure and HLA in healthy donors. PCR primers comprised 60 Vbeta and 13 Jbeta primers. This table comes from immunoSEQ multiplex PCR, and its TCRdb copy is limited to in-frame clones, with some not included. The sample records around 180,000 clones, approximately 71% being singletons. Sequenced: PBMCs. All receptors come from a girl between 5 and 17 years old in good health and CMV-seronegative.

CDR3 loop: CASSSRTGNQPQHF. Here the CDR3 DNA reads TGTGCCAGCAGCTCGCGGACAGGGAATCAGCCCCAGCATTTT. The rearrangement links TRBV7-2 to TRBJ1-5; 8 bases match TRBD1. The CDR3 length is 14 residues. The trim removed 4 bases at V and 4 bases at J, leaving 3 bases unmatched. Germline V lookup: CDR1 SGHTA, CDR2 FQGNSA.

The gene calls are TRBV6-5 and TRBJ1-4; no clear D gene. The CDR3 length is 14 residues. Germline CDR1 is MNHEY and CDR2 is SVGAGI. Trimming took 6 bases from V and 2 from J, leaving 10 bases between them. The CDR3 reads CASRRGQTNEKLFF. For the CDR3, the DNA is TGTGCCAGCAGGAGAGGGCAGACTAATGAAAAACTGTTTTTT.

This chain joins TRBV6-1 and TRBJ1-5; tentative D call: TRBD1 (5 bases). V was trimmed by 11 bases and J by 5 bases, leaving 16 bases between them. This CDR3 has 13 residues. Germline lookup yields CDR1 MNHNS and CDR2 SASEGT. The CDR3 reads CAALGTGDQPQHF. In DNA, the CDR3 is TGTGCCGCCCTGGGCACAGGTGATCAGCCCCAGCATTTT.